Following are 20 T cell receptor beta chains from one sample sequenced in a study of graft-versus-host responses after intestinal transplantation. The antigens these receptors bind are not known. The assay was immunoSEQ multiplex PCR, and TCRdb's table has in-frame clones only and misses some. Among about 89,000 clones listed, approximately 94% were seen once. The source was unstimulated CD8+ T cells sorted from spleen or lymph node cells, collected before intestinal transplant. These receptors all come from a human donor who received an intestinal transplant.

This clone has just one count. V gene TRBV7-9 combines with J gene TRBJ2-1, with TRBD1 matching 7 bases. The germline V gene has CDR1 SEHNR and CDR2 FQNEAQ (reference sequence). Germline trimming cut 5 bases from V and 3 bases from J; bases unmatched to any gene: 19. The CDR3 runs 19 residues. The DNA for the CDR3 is TGTGCCAGCAGCCAGGGAGACCCGGGCAGGACAGGAGACTACAATGAGCAGTTCTTC. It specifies CASSQGDPGRTGDYNEQFF.

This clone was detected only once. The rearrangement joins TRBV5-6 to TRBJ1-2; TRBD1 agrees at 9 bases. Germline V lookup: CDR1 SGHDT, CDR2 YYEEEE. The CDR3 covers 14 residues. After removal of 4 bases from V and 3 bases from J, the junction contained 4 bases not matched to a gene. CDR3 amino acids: CASSTGQGYYGYTF. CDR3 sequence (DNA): TGTGCCAGCAGCACGGGACAGGGATACTATGGCTACACCTTC. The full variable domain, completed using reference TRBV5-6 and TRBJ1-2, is DAGVTQSPTHLIKTRGQQVTLRCSPKSGHDTVSWYQQALGQGPQFIFQYYEEEERQRGNFPDRFSGHQFPNYSSELNVNALLLGDSALYLCASSTGQGYYGYTFGSGTRLTVV.

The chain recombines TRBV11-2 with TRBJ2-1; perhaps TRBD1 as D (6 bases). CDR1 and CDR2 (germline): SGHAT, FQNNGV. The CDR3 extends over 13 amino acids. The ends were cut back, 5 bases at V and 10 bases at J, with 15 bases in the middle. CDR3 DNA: TGTGCCAGCAGCCCCAGGACAGCTCACGAGCAGTTCTTC. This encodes CASSPRTAHEQFF.

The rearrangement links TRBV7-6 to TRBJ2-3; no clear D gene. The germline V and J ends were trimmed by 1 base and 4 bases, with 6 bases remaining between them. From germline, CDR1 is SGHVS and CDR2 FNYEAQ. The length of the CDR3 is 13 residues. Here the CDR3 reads CASSLVGSDTQYF. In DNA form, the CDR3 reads TGTGCCAGCAGCTTAGTGGGCTCAGATACGCAGTATTTT.

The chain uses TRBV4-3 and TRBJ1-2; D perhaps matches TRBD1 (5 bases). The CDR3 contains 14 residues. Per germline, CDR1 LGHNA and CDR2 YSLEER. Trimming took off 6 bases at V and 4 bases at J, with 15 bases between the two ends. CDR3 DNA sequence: TGCGCCAGCAGTCTAGACGGGGGGAGCTATGGCTACACCTTC. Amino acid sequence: CASSLDGGSYGYTF.

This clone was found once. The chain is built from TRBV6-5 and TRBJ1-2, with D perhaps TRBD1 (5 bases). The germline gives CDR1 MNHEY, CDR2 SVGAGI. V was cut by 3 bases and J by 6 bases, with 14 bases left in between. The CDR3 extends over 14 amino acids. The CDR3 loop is CASSYSPGPHGYTF. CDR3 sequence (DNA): TGTGCCAGCAGTTATAGTCCAGGGCCCCATGGCTACACCTTC.

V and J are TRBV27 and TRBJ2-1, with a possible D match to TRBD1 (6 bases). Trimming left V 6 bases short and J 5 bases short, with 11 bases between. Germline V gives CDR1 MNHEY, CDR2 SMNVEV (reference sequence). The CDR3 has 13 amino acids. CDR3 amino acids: CASSLTGNNEQFF. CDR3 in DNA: TGTGCCAGCAGCTTGACAGGTAACAATGAGCAGTTCTTC.

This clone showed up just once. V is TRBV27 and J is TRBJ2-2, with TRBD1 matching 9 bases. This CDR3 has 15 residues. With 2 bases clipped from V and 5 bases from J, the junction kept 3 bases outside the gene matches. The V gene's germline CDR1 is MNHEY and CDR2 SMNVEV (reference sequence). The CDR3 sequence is CASSLTQGATGELFF. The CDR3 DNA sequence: TGTGCCAGCAGTTTAACACAGGGGGCAACCGGGGAGCTGTTTTTT.

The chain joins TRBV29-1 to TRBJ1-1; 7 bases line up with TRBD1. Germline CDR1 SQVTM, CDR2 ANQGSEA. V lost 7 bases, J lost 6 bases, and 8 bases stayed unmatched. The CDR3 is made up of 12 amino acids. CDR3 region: CSGTGETPEAFF. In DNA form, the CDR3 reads TGCAGCGGCACAGGGGAGACGCCTGAAGCTTTCTTT. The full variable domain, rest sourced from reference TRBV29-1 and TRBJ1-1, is SAVISQKPSRDICQRGTSLTIQCQVDSQVTMMFWYRQQPGQSLTLIATANQGSEATYESGFVIDKFPISRPNLTFSTLTVSNMSPEDSSIYLCSGTGETPEAFFGQGTRLTVV.

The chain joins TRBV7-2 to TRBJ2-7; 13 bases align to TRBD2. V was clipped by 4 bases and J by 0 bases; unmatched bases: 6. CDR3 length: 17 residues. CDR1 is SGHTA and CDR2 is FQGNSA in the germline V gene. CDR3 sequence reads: CASSWGTSGVLSYEQYF. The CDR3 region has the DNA TGTGCCAGCAGCTGGGGGACTAGCGGGGTACTCTCCTACGAGCAGTACTTC.

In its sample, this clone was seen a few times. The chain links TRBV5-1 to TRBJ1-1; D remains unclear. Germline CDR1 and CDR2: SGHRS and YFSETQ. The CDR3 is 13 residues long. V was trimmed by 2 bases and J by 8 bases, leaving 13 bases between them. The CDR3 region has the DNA TGCGCCAGCAGCTTATTGACGGGGTGGGAAGCTTTCTTT. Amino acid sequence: CASSLLTGWEAFF. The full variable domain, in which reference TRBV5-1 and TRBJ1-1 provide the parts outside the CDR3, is KAGVTQTPRYLIKTRGQQVTLSCSPISGHRSVSWYQQTPGQGLQFLFEYFSETQRNKGNFPGRFSGRQFSNSRSEMNVSTLELGDSALYLCASSLLTGWEAFFGQGTRLTVV.

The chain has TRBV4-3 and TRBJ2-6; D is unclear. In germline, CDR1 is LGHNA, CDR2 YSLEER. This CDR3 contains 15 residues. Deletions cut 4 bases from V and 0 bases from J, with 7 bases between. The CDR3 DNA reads TGCGCCAGCAGCCTCTCGGTCTCTGGGGCCAACGTCCTGACTTTC. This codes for CASSLSVSGANVLTF.

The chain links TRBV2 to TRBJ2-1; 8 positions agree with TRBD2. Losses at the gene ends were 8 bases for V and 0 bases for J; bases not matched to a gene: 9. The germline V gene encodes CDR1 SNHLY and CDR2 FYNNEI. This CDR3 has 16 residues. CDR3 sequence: CASGTSGGLSYNEQFF. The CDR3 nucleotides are TGTGCCAGCGGGACGAGCGGGGGCCTCTCCTACAATGAGCAGTTCTTC.

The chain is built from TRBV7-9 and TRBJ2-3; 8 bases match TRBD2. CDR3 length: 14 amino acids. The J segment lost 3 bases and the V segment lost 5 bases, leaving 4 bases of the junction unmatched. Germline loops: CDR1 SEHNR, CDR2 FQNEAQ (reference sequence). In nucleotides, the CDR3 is TGTGCCAGCAGCCCCGGGACTAGGACAGATACGCAGTATTTT. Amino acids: CASSPGTRTDTQYF. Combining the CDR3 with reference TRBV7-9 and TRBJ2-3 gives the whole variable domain DTGVSQNPRHKITKRGQNVTFRCDPISEHNRLYWYRQTLGQGPEFLTYFQNEAQLEKSRLLSDRFSAERPKGSFSTLEIQRTEQGDSAMYLCASSPGTRTDTQYFGPGTRLTVL.

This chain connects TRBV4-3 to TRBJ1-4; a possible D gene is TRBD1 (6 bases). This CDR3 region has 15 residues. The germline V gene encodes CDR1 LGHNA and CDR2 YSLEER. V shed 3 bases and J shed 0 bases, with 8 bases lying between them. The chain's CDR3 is CASSQDSSTNEKLFF. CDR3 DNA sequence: TGCGCCAGCAGCCAGGACAGCTCAACTAATGAAAAACTGTTTTTT.

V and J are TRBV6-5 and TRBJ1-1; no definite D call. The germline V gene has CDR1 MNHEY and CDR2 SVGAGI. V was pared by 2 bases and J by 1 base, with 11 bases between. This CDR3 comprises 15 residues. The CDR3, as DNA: TGTGCCAGCAGTTACGCTCCAGGTACGAACACTGAAGCTTTCTTT. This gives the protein CASSYAPGTNTEAFF.

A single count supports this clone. DNA for the CDR3: TGTGCCAGCAGCTTAGAGGACAGGGCAGGGGCCAAAAACATTCAGTACTTC. Translating it yields CASSLEDRAGAKNIQYF. The chain recombines TRBV7-2 with TRBJ2-4; 8 bases map to TRBD1. Unmatched junction bases numbered 6, after V lost 1 base and J lost 1 base. This CDR3 is built from 17 residues. CDR1 is SGHTA, CDR2 FQGNSA, per germline.

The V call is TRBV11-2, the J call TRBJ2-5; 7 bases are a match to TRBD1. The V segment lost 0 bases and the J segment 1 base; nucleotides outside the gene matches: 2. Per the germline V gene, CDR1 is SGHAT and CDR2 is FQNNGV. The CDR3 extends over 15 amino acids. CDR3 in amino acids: CASSLERTGQETQYF. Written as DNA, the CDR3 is TGTGCCAGCAGCTTAGAGAGGACAGGCCAAGAGACCCAGTACTTC.

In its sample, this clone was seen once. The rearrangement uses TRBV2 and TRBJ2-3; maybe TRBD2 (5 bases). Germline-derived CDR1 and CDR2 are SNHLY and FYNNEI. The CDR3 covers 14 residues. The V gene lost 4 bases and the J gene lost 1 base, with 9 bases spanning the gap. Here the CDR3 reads CASSVPRGTDTQYF. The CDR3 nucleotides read TGTGCCAGCAGTGTGCCGCGGGGCACAGATACGCAGTATTTT.

The CDR3 region has the DNA TGTGCCAGCAGCGTCGGGACAGGTTCCACTGAAGCTTTCTTT. This translates into CASSVGTGSTEAFF. This chain uses TRBV7-9 with TRBJ1-1; the match to TRBD1 covers 8 bases. V lost 5 bases, J lost 4 bases, and 6 bases stayed unmatched. The germline gives CDR1 SEHNR, CDR2 FQNEAQ (reference sequence). The length of the CDR3 is 14 residues.